The 11 T cell receptor beta chains below were found in one sample sequenced in a study of T cells in Graves' hyperthyroidism and ophthalmopathy. The CDR3 regions of TCR beta were amplified from RNA transcripts. With the HTBI primer set, the TCR CDR3 went through a first round of RT-PCR. TCRdb passed the multiplex PCR reads through MiXCR, listing each CDR3 protein once. Of about 500,000 distinct CDR3 sequences listed, more than 15% were seen once; the top ten hold approximately 30%. The sample consisted of blood. All receptors derive from a woman aged 25-40 years with Graves' ophthalmopathy.

Comments on this clonotype: A clone one base away is much larger, so this may be a read error. The V gene is TRBV29-1, the J gene TRBJ2-5; possibly TRBD1 for D (6 bases). The J call is uncertain, as TRBJ2-1 better fits the DNA end. This CDR3 is 14 amino acids long. Per germline, CDR1 SQVTM and CDR2 ANQGSEA. CDR3 sequence reads: CSVDDRSYQETQFF. Written as DNA, the CDR3 is TGCAGCGTTGATGACAGGTCCTACCAAGAGACCCAGTTCTTC.

Many counts were recorded for this clonotype. This rearrangement joins TRBV15 to TRBJ2-5; D is undetermined. Per the germline V gene, CDR1 is LNHNV and CDR2 is YYDKDF (reference sequence). This CDR3 spans 15 amino acids. Between the trimmed V and J ends, which lost 0 bases and 0 bases, there was a span of 8 bases. The CDR3, as DNA: TGTGCCACCAGCAGAGATATAGGGTACCAAGAGACCCAGTACTTC. Encoded protein: CATSRDIGYQETQYF.

This clonotype has more than one count but fewer than ten. This chain connects TRBV5-1 to TRBJ1-1; tentative D call: TRBD1 (5 bases). There are 14 residues in the CDR3. Germline CDR1 reads SGHRS; CDR2 reads YFSETQ. V was cut by 3 bases and J by 2 bases, with 11 bases left in between. CDR3 residues: CASSWDGFNTEAFF. The CDR3 bases are TGCGCCAGCAGCTGGGACGGATTTAACACTGAAGCTTTCTTT.

This clonotype occurred many times. The rearrangement joins TRBV18 to TRBJ1-1, with D hard to call. Germline loops: CDR1 KGHSH, CDR2 LQKENI. Deletions cut 5 bases from V and 7 bases from J, with 5 bases between. The CDR3 totals 10 residues. The CDR3 region has the DNA TGTGCCAGCTCAAGTGTTGAAGCTTTCTTT. It translates to CASSSVEAFF.

This clonotype was observed many times. V usage is TRBV28 and J usage is TRBJ2-3; 9 nucleotides line up with TRBD2. CDR1 is MDHEN, CDR2 SYDVKM, per germline. The CDR3 length is 18 residues. V was pared by 4 bases and J by 3 bases, with 14 bases of the junction left unmatched. CDR3 in amino acids: CASSSWFVGTSPTDTQYF. The CDR3 DNA sequence: TGTGCCAGCAGTTCGTGGTTTGTTGGGACTAGCCCTACAGATACGCAGTATTTT.

The gene calls are TRBV5-1 and TRBJ2-3; 9 bases map to TRBD2. Trimming cost V 9 bases and J 5 bases; bases outside gene matches: 16. The CDR3 is 16 residues long. CDR1 is SGHRS, CDR2 YFSETQ, per germline. The CDR3 here is CATRRGIAGAVDTQYF. The CDR3, as DNA: TGCGCCACCCGGAGGGGGATAGCGGGAGCGGTAGATACGCAGTATTTT.

This clonotype was counted many times. V and J are TRBV11-3 and TRBJ1-1, with D maybe TRBD1 (5 bases). V lost 4 bases and J 5 bases, leaving 11 bases between the germline ends. Germline V lookup: CDR1 SGHNT, CDR2 YENEEA. This CDR3 contains 13 residues. CDR3 protein: CASSSPPGTEAFF. The CDR3 region has the DNA TGTGCCAGCAGCTCACCTCCAGGGACTGAAGCTTTCTTT.

The V call is TRBV27, the J call TRBJ2-7; D gene unclear. The CDR3 has 12 amino acids. Germline V lookup: CDR1 MNHEY, CDR2 SMNVEV (reference sequence). Between the trimmed V and J ends, which lost 4 bases and 4 bases, there was a span of 8 bases. The DNA for the CDR3 is TGTGCCAGCAGTTCGAAGGGATACGAGCAGTACTTC. This codes for CASSSKGYEQYF.

This clonotype was recorded a few times. The rearrangement links TRBV19 to TRBJ2-2, with 9 bases identical to TRBD1. V was clipped by 3 bases and J by 5 bases; unmatched bases: 7. The CDR3 is 16 amino acids. Germline V gene data show CDR1 as LNHDA and CDR2 as SQIVND (reference sequence). CDR3 in DNA: TGTGCCAGTAGTATCACAGGGGGCGCAGGGACCGGGGAGCTGTTTTTT. Amino acid sequence: CASSITGGAGTGELFF.

CDR3 residues: CASTNGAVNTEAFF. In DNA form, the CDR3 reads TGTGCCAGCACCAACGGGGCGGTGAACACTGAAGCTTTCTTT. The chain employs TRBV28 and TRBJ1-1; D is possibly TRBD1 (5 bases). The germline V gene has CDR1 MDHEN and CDR2 SYDVKM. This CDR3 region has 14 residues. Trimming pared 7 bases from V and 0 bases from J, leaving 12 bases between.

This clonotype was detected ten times or more. The chain recombines TRBV28 with TRBJ2-3, with D hard to call. CDR1 is MDHEN and CDR2 is SYDVKM in the germline V gene. This CDR3 comprises 16 residues. V was clipped by 6 bases and J by 4 bases, with 20 bases between them. CDR3 DNA: TGTGCCAGCAGCTCTCGACTCCCCGGTCGGGCAGATACGCAGTATTTT. This codes for CASSSRLPGRADTQYF. Looking up the rest from reference TRBV28 and TRBJ2-3 gives the full variable domain: DVKVTQSSRYLVKRTGEKVFLECVQDMDHENMFWYRQDPGLGLRLIYFSYDVKMKEKGDIPEGYSVSREKKERFSLILESASTNQTSMYLCASSSRLPGRADTQYFGPGTRLTVL.